Listed below are T cell receptor beta chains from one sample, sequenced in a study of glioma-infiltrating T cells. One entry per CDR3 protein, called by TCRdb with MiXCR from the multiplex PCR reads. Here the sample spans over 120,000 distinct CDR3 sequences, approximately 39% being singletons. Sequences were obtained from glioma tissue, nonneoplastic brain tissue, or PBMCs (not recorded which). These receptors all stem from a human donor with low-grade glioma or glioblastoma, undergoing nonglioma brain surgery, or in good health (not recorded which). Both conserved end residues are part of each CDR3. Each record gives: D gene, J gene, clone size, CDR3 length, V gene, CDR3 protein, CDR3 DNA. D genes are given only for firm matches. For some rows the clone size is stated as once, few or many, or as a class when expanded; others skip it.

d_gene: TRBD2; j_gene: TRBJ2-3; abundance: -; len: 13; v_gene: TRBV12-3/TRBV12-4; CDR3aa: CASSTSGTDTQYF; CDR3nt: TGTGCCAGCAGTACTAGCGGCACAGATACGCAGTATTTT
d_gene: TRBD2; j_gene: TRBJ2-3; abundance: -; len: 14; v_gene: TRBV6-2/TRBV6-3; CDR3aa: CASPLAANTDTQYF; CDR3nt: TGTGCCAGCCCACTAGCGGCTAACACAGATACGCAGTATTTT
d_gene: TRBD2; j_gene: TRBJ2-1; abundance: once; len: 16; v_gene: TRBV6-4; CDR3aa: CATISTTSGPNNEQFF; CDR3nt: TGTGCCACCATATCCACGACTAGCGGGCCAAACAATGAGCAGTTCTTC
d_gene: TRBD2; j_gene: TRBJ2-1; abundance: -; len: 13; v_gene: TRBV6-1; CDR3aa: CASIGTSRNEQFF; CDR3nt: TGTGCCAGCATCGGGACTAGTAGAAATGAGCAGTTCTTC
d_gene: TRBD1; j_gene: TRBJ2-2; abundance: -; len: 15; v_gene: TRBV6-1; CDR3aa: CASRDGQGNTGELFF; CDR3nt: TGTGCCAGCAGGGACGGACAGGGGAACACCGGGGAGCTGTTTTTT
d_gene: TRBD1; j_gene: TRBJ2-2; abundance: -; len: 17; v_gene: TRBV4-2; CDR3aa: CASRATGGRTNTGELFF; CDR3nt: TGTGCCAGCAGAGCTACAGGGGGCCGGACGAACACCGGGGAGCTGTTTTTT
d_gene: -; j_gene: TRBJ2-7; abundance: -; len: 14; v_gene: TRBV7-8; CDR3aa: CASSLAPGGWEQYF; CDR3nt: TGTGCCAGCAGCTTAGCGCCGGGTGGGTGGGAGCAGTACTTC
d_gene: -; j_gene: TRBJ2-1; abundance: many; len: 14; v_gene: TRBV20-1; CDR3aa: CSARAGAQYNEQFF; CDR3nt: TGCAGTGCTAGAGCGGGGGCGCAGTACAATGAGCAGTTCTTC
d_gene: TRBD1; j_gene: TRBJ2-5; abundance: few; len: 15; v_gene: TRBV18; CDR3aa: CASSPNRGLGETQYF; CDR3nt: TGTGCCAGCTCACCAAACAGGGGGCTTGGAGAGACCCAGTACTTC
d_gene: -; j_gene: TRBJ1-5; abundance: -; len: 12; v_gene: TRBV20-1; CDR3aa: CSASQGNQPQHF; CDR3nt: TGCAGTGCTAGCCAGGGCAATCAGCCCCAGCATTTT
d_gene: -; j_gene: TRBJ1-2; abundance: few; len: 16; v_gene: TRBV6-1; CDR3aa: CASSQVDRTKYYGYTF; CDR3nt: TGTGCCAGCAGTCAAGTAGACAGGACGAAGTACTATGGCTACACCTTC
d_gene: -; j_gene: TRBJ2-2; abundance: -; len: 15; v_gene: TRBV6-2/TRBV6-3; CDR3aa: CASSYYGINTGELFF; CDR3nt: TGTGCCAGCAGTTACTACGGGATTAACACCGGGGAGCTGTTTTTT
d_gene: TRBD2; j_gene: TRBJ2-3; abundance: many; len: 18; v_gene: TRBV27; CDR3aa: CASSLSRGRGLATDTQYF; CDR3nt: TGTGCCAGCAGTTTATCGAGGGGTAGGGGACTAGCGACAGATACGCAGTATTTT
d_gene: TRBD2; j_gene: TRBJ2-1; abundance: -; len: 17; v_gene: TRBV20-1; CDR3aa: CSARRLAVTSSYNEQFF; CDR3nt: TGCAGTGCTAGGCGACTAGCGGTTACGAGCTCCTACAATGAGCAGTTCTTC
d_gene: -; j_gene: TRBJ2-7; abundance: few; len: 14; v_gene: TRBV28; CDR3aa: CASTPSGYLGEQYF; CDR3nt: TGTGCCAGCACCCCAAGCGGCTATCTGGGCGAGCAGTACTTC
d_gene: TRBD2; j_gene: TRBJ2-1; abundance: few; len: 15; v_gene: TRBV27; CDR3aa: CASSWTSGFYNEQFF; CDR3nt: TGTGCCAGCAGTTGGACTAGCGGGTTCTACAATGAGCAGTTCTTC
d_gene: -; j_gene: TRBJ2-7; abundance: few; len: 12; v_gene: TRBV19; CDR3aa: CASSATGYEQYF; CDR3nt: TGTGCCAGTAGTGCGACAGGTTACGAGCAGTACTTC
d_gene: -; j_gene: TRBJ1-2; abundance: -; len: 14; v_gene: TRBV28; CDR3aa: CASSLHQRVYGYTF; CDR3nt: TGTGCCAGCAGTCTACACCAGAGAGTCTATGGCTACACCTTC
d_gene: -; j_gene: TRBJ1-1; abundance: few; len: 15; v_gene: TRBV12-3/TRBV12-4; CDR3aa: CASSPRAGSNTEAFF; CDR3nt: TGTGCCAGCAGTCCGAGAGCGGGGTCGAACACTGAAGCTTTCTTT
d_gene: -; j_gene: TRBJ2-2; abundance: -; len: 17; v_gene: TRBV27; CDR3aa: CASSLSPDYQHTGELFF; CDR3nt: TGTGCCAGCAGTTTATCCCCCGACTATCAGCACACCGGGGAGCTGTTTTTT
d_gene: -; j_gene: TRBJ2-3; abundance: -; len: 16; v_gene: TRBV18; CDR3aa: CASSPSVPSTADTQYF; CDR3nt: TGTGCCAGCTCACCTTCCGTACCCTCAACGGCAGATACGCAGTATTTT
d_gene: -; j_gene: TRBJ1-5; abundance: few; len: 14; v_gene: TRBV20-1; CDR3aa: CSAYGGSRGQPQHF; CDR3nt: TGCAGTGCTTACGGGGGTTCCCGGGGTCAGCCCCAGCATTTT
d_gene: -; j_gene: TRBJ1-1; abundance: few; len: 14; v_gene: TRBV7-6; CDR3aa: CASSRSHGESEAFF; CDR3nt: TGTGCCAGCAGCCGCTCGCATGGGGAATCCGAAGCTTTCTTT
d_gene: TRBD1; j_gene: TRBJ2-5; abundance: few; len: 15; v_gene: TRBV6-5; CDR3aa: CASSYGGQPQETQYF; CDR3nt: TGTGCCAGCAGTTACGGGGGACAGCCCCAAGAGACCCAGTACTTC
d_gene: TRBD1; j_gene: TRBJ2-2; abundance: once; len: 16; v_gene: TRBV30; CDR3aa: CAWSIRRTGNTGELFF; CDR3nt: TGTGCCTGGAGTATCCGACGGACAGGGAACACCGGGGAGCTGTTTTTT
d_gene: -; j_gene: TRBJ2-1; abundance: once; len: 14; v_gene: TRBV7-2; CDR3aa: CASSLRQIYNEQFF; CDR3nt: TGTGCCAGCAGCTTAAGACAGATCTACAATGAGCAGTTCTTC
d_gene: TRBD2; j_gene: TRBJ2-3; abundance: -; len: 16; v_gene: TRBV5-4; CDR3aa: CASSFRKREPTDTQYF; CDR3nt: TGTGCCAGCAGCTTCCGCAAGCGGGAGCCCACAGATACGCAGTATTTT
d_gene: -; j_gene: TRBJ1-1; abundance: -; len: 15; v_gene: TRBV7-2; CDR3aa: CASSSTYGDRTEAFF; CDR3nt: TGTGCCAGCAGTTCAACCTATGGAGATCGGACTGAAGCTTTCTTT